The 12 T cell receptor beta chains given below trace back to one sample, sequenced in a study of PD-L1 blockade in urothelial cancer. TCRdb keeps only in-frame clones here, not all; method: immunoSEQ multiplex PCR. The sample holds some 51,000 clones; 88% are singletons and the top ten take 2% to 2.5%. Regarding time point: peripheral blood 6 weeks after treatment start. The specimen comprised PBMCs, sampled around atezolizumab (anti-PD-L1) treatment. The receptors derive from a man aged 60-69 years with urothelial cancer.

The rearrangement links TRBV6-5 to TRBJ2-5; 7 bases map to TRBD2. Germline V gives CDR1 MNHEY, CDR2 SVGAGI. V lost 5 bases and J lost 5; bases outside the gene matches: 11. The CDR3 is made up of 15 amino acids. CDR3 DNA sequence: TGTGCCAGCAGTACAAGAGCGACTAGCAGGGAGACCCAGTACTTC. Protein: CASSTRATSRETQYF.

V usage is TRBV4-1 and J usage is TRBJ2-1; 13 nucleotides line up with TRBD2. Per germline, CDR1 MGHRA and CDR2 YSYEKL. V dropped 4 bases and J dropped 7; count of bases not matched to a gene: 7. The CDR3 runs to 16 residues. CDR3 DNA: TGCGCCAGCAGCCCAAGGACTAGCGGGAGCGGTAATGAGCAGTTCTTC. Encoded protein: CASSPRTSGSGNEQFF.

The V gene is TRBV5-1, the J gene TRBJ2-2; 12 bases align to TRBD2. There are 15 residues in the CDR3. Trimming removed 4 bases from V and 5 bases from J; junction bases left unmatched: 3. Germline V lookup: CDR1 SGHRS, CDR2 YFSETQ. This CDR3 reads CASSPGTSGTGELFF. In DNA, the CDR3 is TGCGCCAGCAGCCCGGGGACTAGCGGGACCGGGGAGCTGTTTTTT.

This sequence joins TRBV9 and TRBJ2-1; 11 bases align to TRBD2. This CDR3 has 18 amino acids. Trimming took 0 bases from V and 8 from J; bases not matched to a gene: 13. Germline values: CDR1 SGDLS, CDR2 YYNGEE. The CDR3 DNA reads TGTGCCAGCAGCGTAGCTACTCCTAGCGGGAGGCCCAGGCATGAGCAGTTCTTC. It translates to CASSVATPSGRPRHEQFF.

The J gene is TRBJ2-1, the V gene TRBV7-7, with 7 bases lining up with TRBD1. V lost 4 bases and J lost 9; bases outside the gene matches: 3. CDR3 size: 12 residues. CDR1 is SSHAT, CDR2 FNYEAQ, per germline (reference sequence). The CDR3 loop is CASSSTGLEQFF. The CDR3 DNA reads as TGTGCCAGCAGCTCGACAGGGCTTGAGCAGTTCTTC. The full variable domain, its missing parts supplied by reference TRBV7-7 and TRBJ2-1, is GAGVSQSPRYKVTKRGQDVTLRCDPISSHATLYWYQQALGQGPEFLTYFNYEAQPDKSGLPSDRFSAERPEGSISTLTIQRTEQRDSAMYRCASSSTGLEQFFGPGTRLTVL.

This clone was counted only a few times. J is TRBJ2-1 and V is TRBV9; 8 bases are shared with TRBD2. The CDR3 runs 16 residues. Germline CDR1 reads SGDLS; CDR2 reads YYNGEE. After removal of 0 bases from V and 8 bases from J, the junction contained 10 bases not matched to a gene. The CDR3 sequence: CASSVAVTGGTDEQFF. The CDR3 coding sequence is TGTGCCAGCAGCGTAGCTGTAACGGGAGGGACCGATGAGCAGTTCTTC.

This chain connects TRBV7-9 to TRBJ2-3, with 7 nucleotides matching TRBD1. This CDR3 has 15 residues. V shed 6 bases and J 0 bases; nucleotides not matched to a gene: 6. CDR1 is SEHNR, CDR2 FQNEAQ, per germline (reference sequence). This CDR3 reads CASSQQGPSTDTQYF. As DNA, the CDR3 is TGTGCCAGCAGTCAACAGGGGCCTAGCACAGATACGCAGTATTTT.

V gene TRBV7-9 combines with J gene TRBJ2-7, with D uncertain. CDR1 and CDR2 (germline): SEHNR, FQNEAQ (reference sequence). The V end was cut by 5 bases, the J end by 8 bases, with 13 bases between. The CDR3 is made up of 12 amino acids. The CDR3: CASSQTQDKQYF. For the CDR3, the DNA is TGTGCCAGCAGCCAAACGCAGGATAAGCAGTACTTC.

This clone has just a few counts. The chain has TRBV7-9 and TRBJ1-1; D uncertain. CDR3 size: 11 residues. CDR1 is SEHNR and CDR2 is FQNEAQ in the germline V gene (reference sequence). The V end was cut by 5 bases, the J end by 6 bases, with 7 bases between. Here the CDR3 reads CASSRTAEAFF. For the CDR3, the DNA is TGTGCCAGCAGCCGCACGGCTGAAGCTTTCTTT.

The chain joins TRBV4-1 to TRBJ2-6, with D unresolved. With 6 bases removed from V and 1 base from J, the gap between germline ends came to 4 bases. In germline, CDR1 is MGHRA, CDR2 YSYEKL. The CDR3 consists of 13 residues. For the CDR3, the DNA is TGCGCCAGCAGTATTTCTGGGGCCAACGTCCTGACTTTC. Translating it yields CASSISGANVLTF.

The chain combines TRBV7-6 with TRBJ2-5; TRBD2 might be the D (7 bases). Germline V gene data show CDR1 as SGHVS and CDR2 as FNYEAQ. V lost 5 bases and J lost 5, with 12 bases in between. CDR3 size: 13 residues. The CDR3 here is CASSRGGAETQYF. In DNA, the CDR3 is TGTGCCAGCAGCCGTGGGGGGGCTGAGACCCAGTACTTC.

The CDR3 region is CASSWAGTGGSGANVLTF. The CDR3 region has the DNA TGCGCCAGCAGCTGGGCCGGGACAGGGGGTTCTGGGGCCAACGTCCTGACTTTC. The J gene is TRBJ2-6, the V gene TRBV5-1; 11 positions match TRBD1. The J segment lost 1 base and the V segment lost 3 bases, leaving 6 bases of the junction unmatched. Germline V gene lookup returns CDR1 SGHRS and CDR2 YFSETQ. The CDR3 is 18 residues long.